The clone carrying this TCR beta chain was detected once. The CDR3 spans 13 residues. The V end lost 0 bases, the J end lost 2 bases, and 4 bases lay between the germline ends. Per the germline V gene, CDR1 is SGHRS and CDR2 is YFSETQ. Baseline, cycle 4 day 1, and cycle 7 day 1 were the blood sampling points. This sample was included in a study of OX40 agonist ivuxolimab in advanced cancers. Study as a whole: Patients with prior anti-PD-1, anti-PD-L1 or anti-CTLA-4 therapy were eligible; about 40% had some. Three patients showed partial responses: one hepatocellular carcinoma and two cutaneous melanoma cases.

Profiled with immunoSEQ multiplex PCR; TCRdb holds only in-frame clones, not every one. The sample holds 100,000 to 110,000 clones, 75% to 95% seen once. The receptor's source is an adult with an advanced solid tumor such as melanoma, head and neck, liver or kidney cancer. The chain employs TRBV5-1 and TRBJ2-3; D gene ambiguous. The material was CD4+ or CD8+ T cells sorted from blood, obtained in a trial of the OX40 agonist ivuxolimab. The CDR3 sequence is CASSLGPTDTQYF. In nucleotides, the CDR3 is TGCGCCAGCAGCTTGGGACCCACAGATACGCAGTATTTT.